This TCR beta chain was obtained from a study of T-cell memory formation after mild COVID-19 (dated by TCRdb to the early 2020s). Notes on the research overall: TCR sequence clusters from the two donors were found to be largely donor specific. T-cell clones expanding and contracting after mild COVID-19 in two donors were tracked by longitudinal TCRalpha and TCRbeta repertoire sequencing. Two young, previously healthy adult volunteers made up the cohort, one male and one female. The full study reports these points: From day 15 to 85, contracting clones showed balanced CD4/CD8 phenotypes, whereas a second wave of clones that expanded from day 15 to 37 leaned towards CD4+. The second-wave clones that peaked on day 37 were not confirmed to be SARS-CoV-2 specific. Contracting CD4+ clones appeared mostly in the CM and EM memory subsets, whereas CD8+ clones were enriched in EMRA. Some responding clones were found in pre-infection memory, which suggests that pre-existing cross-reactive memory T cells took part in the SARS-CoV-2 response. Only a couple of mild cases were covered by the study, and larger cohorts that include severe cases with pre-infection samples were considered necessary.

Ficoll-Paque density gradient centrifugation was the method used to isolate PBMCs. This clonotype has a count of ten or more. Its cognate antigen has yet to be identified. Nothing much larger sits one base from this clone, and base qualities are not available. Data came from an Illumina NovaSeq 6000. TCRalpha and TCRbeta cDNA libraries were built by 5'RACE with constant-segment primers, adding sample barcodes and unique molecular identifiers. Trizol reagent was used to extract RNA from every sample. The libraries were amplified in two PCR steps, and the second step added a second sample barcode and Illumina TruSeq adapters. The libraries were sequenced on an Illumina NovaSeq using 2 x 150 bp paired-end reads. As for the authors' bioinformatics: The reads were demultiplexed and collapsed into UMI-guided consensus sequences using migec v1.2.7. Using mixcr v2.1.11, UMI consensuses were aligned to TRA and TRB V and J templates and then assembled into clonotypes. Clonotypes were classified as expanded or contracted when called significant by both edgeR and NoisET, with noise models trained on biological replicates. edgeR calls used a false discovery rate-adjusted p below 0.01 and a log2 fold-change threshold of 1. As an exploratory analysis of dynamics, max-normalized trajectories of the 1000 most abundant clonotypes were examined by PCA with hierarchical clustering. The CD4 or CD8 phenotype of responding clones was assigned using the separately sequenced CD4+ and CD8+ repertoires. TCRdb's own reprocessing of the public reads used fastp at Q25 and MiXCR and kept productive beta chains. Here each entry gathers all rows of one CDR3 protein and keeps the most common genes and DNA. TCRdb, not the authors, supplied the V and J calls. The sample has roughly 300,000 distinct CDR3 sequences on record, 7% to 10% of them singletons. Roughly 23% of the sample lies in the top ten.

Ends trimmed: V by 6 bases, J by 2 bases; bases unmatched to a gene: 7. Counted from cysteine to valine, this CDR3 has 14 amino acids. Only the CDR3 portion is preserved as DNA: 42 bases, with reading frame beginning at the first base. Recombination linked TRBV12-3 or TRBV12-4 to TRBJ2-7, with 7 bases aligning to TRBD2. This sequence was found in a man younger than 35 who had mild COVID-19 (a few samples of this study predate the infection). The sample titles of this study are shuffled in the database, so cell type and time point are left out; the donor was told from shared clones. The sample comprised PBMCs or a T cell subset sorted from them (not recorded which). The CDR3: CASSPTGGTYEQYV. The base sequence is TGTGCCAGCAGCCCCACCGGGGGGACCTACGAGCAGTACGTC.